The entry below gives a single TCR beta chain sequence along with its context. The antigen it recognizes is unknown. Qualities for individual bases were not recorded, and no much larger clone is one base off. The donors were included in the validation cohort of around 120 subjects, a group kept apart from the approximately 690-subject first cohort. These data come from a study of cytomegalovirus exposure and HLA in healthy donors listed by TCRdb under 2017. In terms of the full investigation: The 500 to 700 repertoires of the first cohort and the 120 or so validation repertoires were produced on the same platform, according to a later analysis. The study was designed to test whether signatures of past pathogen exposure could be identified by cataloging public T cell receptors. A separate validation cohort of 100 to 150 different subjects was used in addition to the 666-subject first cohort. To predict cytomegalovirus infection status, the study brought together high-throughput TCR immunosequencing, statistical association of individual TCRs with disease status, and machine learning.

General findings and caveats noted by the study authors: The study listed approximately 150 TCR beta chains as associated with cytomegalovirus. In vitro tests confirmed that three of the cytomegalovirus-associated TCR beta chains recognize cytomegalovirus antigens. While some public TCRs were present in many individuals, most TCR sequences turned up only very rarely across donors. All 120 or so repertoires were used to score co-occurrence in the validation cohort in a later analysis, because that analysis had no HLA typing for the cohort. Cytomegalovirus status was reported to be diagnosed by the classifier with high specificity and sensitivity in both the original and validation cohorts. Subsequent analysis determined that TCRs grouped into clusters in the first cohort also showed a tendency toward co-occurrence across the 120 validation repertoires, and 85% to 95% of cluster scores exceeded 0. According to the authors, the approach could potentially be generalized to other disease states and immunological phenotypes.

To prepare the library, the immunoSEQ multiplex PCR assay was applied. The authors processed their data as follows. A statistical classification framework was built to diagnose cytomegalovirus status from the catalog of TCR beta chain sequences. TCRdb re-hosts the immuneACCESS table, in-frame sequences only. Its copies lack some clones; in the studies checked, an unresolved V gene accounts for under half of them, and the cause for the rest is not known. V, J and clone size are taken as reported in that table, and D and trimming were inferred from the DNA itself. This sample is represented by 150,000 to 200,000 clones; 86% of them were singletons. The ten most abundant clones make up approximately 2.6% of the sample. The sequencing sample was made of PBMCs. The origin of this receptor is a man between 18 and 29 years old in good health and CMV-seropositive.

The DNA sequence is given as TGTGCCAGCAGTTGGGGGGGGACAGATACGCAGTATTTT. This translates into CASSWGGTDTQYF. The chain is made from TRBV28 and TRBJ2-3, and TRBD2 matches 7 of the central bases. The CDR3 starts with the cysteine, ends with the phenylalanine, and has 13 residues. Here the CDR3 DNA is all that survives: 39 bases in frame from base 1. CDR1 and CDR2 are drawn from the germline V gene: MDHEN, SYDVKM. The germline V end is reduced by 4 bases and the J end by 3 bases; junction bases left unmatched: 1.